This T cell receptor beta chain was obtained from a study of T cells after yellow fever vaccination. Overall study findings and caveats: Weaker overall, the secondary response nonetheless peaked faster (day 5 versus 15). The study noted that FACS-sorted repertoires could contain abundant clonotypes contaminating from the bulk population. Relatively few clonotypes were ones that appeared in both CD4 and CD8 compartments.

In making TCR cDNA, 5'RACE template switching added a universal primer site and UMIs to it. Via MiXCR, TCRdb re-called the 5' RACE reads, giving one row per CDR3 protein. Among 620,000 or so distinct CDR3 sequences listed, 9% to 15% were seen once. Only a few counts were recorded for this clonotype. The antigen remains undetermined. This TCR was recovered from a man aged 30 to 45 who received the YFV17D yellow fever vaccine. This specimen was PBMCs, taken on the day of the yellow fever booster vaccination.

The CDR3 reads CASRRDGTTGNEQFF. CDR3 bases: TGCGCCAGCCGTCGGGATGGGACTACCGGTAATGAGCAGTTCTTC. J is TRBJ2-1 and V is TRBV5-1; 7 positions match TRBD2. The CDR3 contains 15 residues. V was clipped by 7 bases and J by 7 bases; unmatched bases: 14. Germline CDR1 is SGHRS and CDR2 is YFSETQ.